This T cell receptor beta chain derives from a study of CD8 T cells in ankylosing spondylitis. This clonotype was seen at least ten times. Antigen specificity is unknown. Quantitative molecular-barcoded 5'-RACE generated the TCR beta libraries. TCRdb re-called the 5' RACE reads through MiXCR, storing one row per CDR3 protein. In the table there are roughly 230,000 distinct CDR3 sequences, over 7% of which are singletons. General observations from the study: It appeared that ankylosing spondylitis blood was characterized by a TCR beta motif of several highly homologous variants.

Germline V gene sequence: CDR1 LGHDT, CDR2 YNNKEL (reference sequence). J gave up 11 bases and V 4 bases, and 19 bases lay outside the gene matches. The CDR3 runs 17 residues. The chain links TRBV3-1 to TRBJ1-4; TRBD1 agrees at 7 bases. The source is a female donor with ankylosing spondylitis or in good health (not recorded which). The specimen was blood, either unsorted or a sorted T cell fraction (not recorded which). The CDR3 protein is CASSPIPLKPTGSKLFF. The CDR3 nucleotides are TGTGCCAGCAGCCCGATCCCCTTAAAACCGACAGGGTCGAAACTGTTTTTT. Variable domain in full (rest from reference TRBV3-1 and TRBJ1-4): DTAVSQTPKYLVTQMGNDKSIKCEQNLGHDTMYWYKQDSKKFLKIMFSYNNKELIINETVPNRFSPKSPDKAHLNLHINSLELGDSAVYFCASSPIPLKPTGSKLFFGSGTQLSVL.